This T cell receptor (beta chain) was sequenced for a study of T cells in localized non-small cell lung cancer. Study observations and caveats: The study detected a median around 57 of the top 100 tumor clones in adjacent lung. Tumor samples were not multi-region, leaving intratumor heterogeneity unexcluded. Uninvolved adjacent lung showed higher T cell clonality than tumor.

This clone was detected only once. Antigen unknown. Per germline, CDR1 MRHNA and CDR2 SNTAGT. CDR3 length equals 19 residues. V was pared by 2 bases and J by 1 base, with 9 bases of the junction left unmatched. The assay was immunoSEQ multiplex PCR, and TCRdb's table has in-frame clones only and misses some. The repertoire holds around 130,000 clones, with 89% as singletons. The gene calls are TRBV6-4 and TRBJ2-5, with 14 bases that match TRBD2. The material was peripheral blood, obtained before any cancer treatment. This TCR was sampled from a female donor over 55 with stage I lung adenocarcinoma. Here the CDR3 reads CASSDLMGLAGAGQETQYF. CDR3 nucleotides: TGTGCCAGCAGTGACCTAATGGGACTAGCGGGAGCTGGCCAAGAGACCCAGTACTTC.